The 21 T cell receptor beta chains below were found in one sample sequenced in a study of shared clonotypes between healthy human individuals. Clones were read by immunoSEQ multiplex PCR, and TCRdb kept only the in-frame ones, dropping some. The sample yields nearly 2 million clones, about 95% seen once. Naive CD8 populations comprised CD45RO-negative cells positively selected for CCR7, excluding terminally differentiated effector memory CD45RA+ cells. Sequencing was carried out using naive CD8+ T cells sorted from blood. These TCRs come from a man aged 18-30 years in good health.

This chain connects TRBV4-3 to TRBJ2-7; D uncertain. Germline-derived CDR1 and CDR2 are LGHNA and YSLEER. Trimming pared 0 bases from V and 2 bases from J, leaving 11 bases between. The CDR3 runs to 15 residues. CDR3 region: CASSQEVGVTYEQYF. CDR3 DNA sequence: TGCGCCAGCAGCCAAGAAGTTGGGGTGACCTACGAGCAGTACTTC.

The V and J genes are TRBV14 and TRBJ2-7, with D perhaps given as TRBD1 or TRBD2 (7 bases each). The V gene's germline CDR1 is SGHDN and CDR2 FVKESK. This CDR3 region has 14 residues. V was clipped by 1 base and J by 5 bases, with 12 bases between them. In nucleotides, the CDR3 is TGTGCCAGCAGCCAAGCGGCAGGGGGGGACGAGCAGTACTTC. Translating gives CASSQAAGGDEQYF. Drawing the rest from reference TRBV14 and TRBJ2-7, the complete variable domain is EAGVTQFPSHSVIEKGQTVTLRCDPISGHDNLYWYRRVMGKEIKFLLHFVKESKQDESGMPNNRFLAERTGGTYSTLKVQPAELEDSGVYFCASSQAAGGDEQYFGPGTRLTVT.

The chain combines TRBV2 with TRBJ2-3; 10 bases map to TRBD1. V lost 8 bases, J lost 4 bases, and 6 bases stayed unmatched. The CDR3 extends over 14 amino acids. Germline V CDR1 and CDR2: SNHLY, FYNNEI. The CDR3 is CASQRTGGPDTQYF. CDR3 sequence (DNA): TGTGCCAGCCAGCGGACAGGGGGGCCAGATACGCAGTATTTT.

V usage is TRBV2 and J usage is TRBJ1-5, with D possibly matching TRBD1 (5 bases). The CDR3 is 13 amino acids. V was clipped by 7 bases and J by 3 bases, with 10 bases between them. Per the germline V gene, CDR1 is SNHLY and CDR2 is FYNNEI. The DNA for the CDR3 is TGTGCCAGCACCGAGGGACCCAATCAGCCCCAGCATTTT. Amino acid sequence: CASTEGPNQPQHF.

V gene TRBV4-1 combines with J gene TRBJ1-3; possibly TRBD1 for D (5 bases). Trimming stripped 0 bases from V and 6 bases from J, with 15 bases between. The CDR3 runs 16 residues. Germline assignment: CDR1 MGHRA and CDR2 YSYEKL. CDR3 sequence (DNA): TGCGCCAGCAGCCAAGACTCCTGGGGGGAGGAAAACACCATATATTTT. Encoded protein: CASSQDSWGEENTIYF.

V is TRBV27 and J is TRBJ2-1, with D unclear. The CDR3 is 18 residues long. Germline V lookup: CDR1 MNHEY, CDR2 SMNVEV (reference sequence). Trimming pared 4 bases from V and 0 bases from J, leaving 19 bases between. The CDR3 region has the DNA TGTGCCAGCAGTTCTTCCGACCCAATAGAGTTCTCCTACAATGAGCAGTTCTTC. Translated: CASSSSDPIEFSYNEQFF.

J is TRBJ1-2 and V is TRBV27, with TRBD1 matching 8 bases. Germline-derived CDR1 and CDR2 are MNHEY and SMNVEV (reference sequence). The CDR3 loop spans 16 amino acids. V gave up 0 bases and J gave up 1 base; unmatched junction bases: 4. The CDR3 loop reads CASSLSGQGFNYGYTF. The CDR3 DNA reads TGTGCCAGCAGTTTATCCGGACAGGGCTTTAACTATGGCTACACCTTC.

The rearrangement links TRBV27 to TRBJ2-5, with 10 bases matching TRBD1. Trimming removed 5 bases from V and 5 bases from J; junction bases left unmatched: 5. The germline V gene encodes CDR1 MNHEY and CDR2 SMNVEV (reference sequence). The CDR3 covers 14 residues. DNA for the CDR3: TGTGCCAGCAGTGTGACAGGGGGCAGGGAGACCCAGTACTTC. It translates to CASSVTGGRETQYF.

V usage is TRBV4-1 and J usage is TRBJ1-2, with D possibly being TRBD1 (6 bases). The CDR3 length is 15 residues. Trimming left V 4 bases short and J 4 bases short, with 16 bases between. Looked up from germline, CDR1 is MGHRA and CDR2 is YSYEKL. Here the CDR3 reads CASSPKWTESYGYTF. The CDR3 nucleotides read TGCGCCAGCAGCCCTAAATGGACAGAGTCCTATGGCTACACCTTC.

The V call is TRBV6-6, the J call TRBJ2-7; D not resolved. V was trimmed by 6 bases and J by 3 bases, leaving 9 bases between them. The CDR3 extends over 12 amino acids. The germline V gene has CDR1 MNHNY and CDR2 SVGAGI (reference sequence). CDR3 bases: TGTGCCAGCAGCATGGACGACTACGAGCAGTACTTC. Encoded protein: CASSMDDYEQYF.

The chain combines TRBV15 with TRBJ1-2; 8 bases fit TRBD1. With V trimmed by 5 bases and J by 4 bases, 3 bases remained unmatched. The CDR3 length is 13 residues. Germline CDR1 and CDR2: LNHNV and YYDKDF (reference sequence). CDR3 residues: CATSADRGYGYTF. The CDR3 coding sequence is TGTGCCACCAGCGCCGACAGGGGCTATGGCTACACCTTC.

The chain joins TRBV6-1 to TRBJ2-7, with D hard to call. There are 14 residues in the CDR3. With 2 bases removed from V and 3 bases from J, the gap between germline ends came to 11 bases. Germline CDR1 reads MNHNS; CDR2 reads SASEGT. The CDR3 DNA follows: TGTGCCAGCAGTGAAAGGCTGACTTACTACGAGCAGTACTTC. Its protein product is CASSERLTYYEQYF.

Here the CDR3 reads CASSQIGETQYF. Written as DNA, the CDR3 is TGTGCCAGCAGCCAAATCGGAGAGACCCAGTACTTC. V and J are TRBV27 and TRBJ2-5; D gene unclear. The CDR3 has 12 amino acids. Trimming shortened V by 6 bases and J by 4 bases, and 9 bases separated the two germline ends. CDR1 and CDR2 from the germline V gene are MNHEY and SMNVEV (reference sequence).

This chain's CDR3 is CASNTGYQETQYF. The DNA for the CDR3 is TGTGCCAGCAATACAGGGTACCAAGAGACCCAGTACTTC. This rearrangement joins TRBV9 to TRBJ2-5; TRBD1 is a possible D gene (6 bases). Trimming shortened V by 6 bases and J by 0 bases, and 9 bases separated the two germline ends. Germline CDR1 and CDR2: SGDLS and YYNGEE. The CDR3 covers 13 residues.

As concerns this clone: The sample contains more than one DNA sequence encoding this CDR3. This chain connects TRBV2 to TRBJ1-2, with 7 bases that match TRBD1. The CDR3 extends over 14 amino acids. Germline CDR1 is SNHLY and CDR2 is FYNNEI. Trimming cost V 9 bases and J 6 bases; bases outside gene matches: 13. DNA for the CDR3: TGTGCCAGTAGTCCGACAGGGCCCTCGGATGGCTACACCTTC. Translated, it gives CASSPTGPSDGYTF.

V and J are TRBV27 and TRBJ1-1; 7 nucleotides align to TRBD1. The CDR3 covers 15 residues. Germline CDR1 is MNHEY and CDR2 is SMNVEV (reference sequence). The trim removed 5 bases at V and 5 bases at J, leaving 11 bases unmatched. CDR3 coding DNA: TGTGCCAGCAGTCTTTCAGAGGGGGCGAGAACTGAAGCTTTCTTT. Protein: CASSLSEGARTEAFF.

The rearrangement joins TRBV7-9 to TRBJ2-1, with D uncertain. V lost 1 base to trimming and J lost 2 bases, with 6 bases between them. Germline CDR1 reads SEHNR; CDR2 reads FQNEAQ (reference sequence). The CDR3 covers 14 residues. CDR3 in amino acids: CASSLVGPYNEQFF. The CDR3 coding sequence is TGTGCCAGCAGCTTAGTAGGGCCCTACAATGAGCAGTTCTTC.

V usage is TRBV28 and J usage is TRBJ2-7; TRBD2 matches at 8 bases. Germline-derived CDR1 and CDR2 are MDHEN and SYDVKM. Trimming took 8 bases from V and 3 from J; bases not matched to a gene: 6. The CDR3 is 13 amino acids. This chain's CDR3 is CASSGLALYEQYF. The CDR3 DNA sequence: TGTGCCAGCTCCGGACTAGCCCTCTACGAGCAGTACTTC.

This sequence joins TRBV7-9 and TRBJ2-2; 10 nucleotides line up with TRBD1. Trimming removed 5 bases from V and 6 bases from J; junction bases left unmatched: 3. Germline assignment: CDR1 SEHNR and CDR2 FQNEAQ (reference sequence). This CDR3 has 14 amino acids. In DNA form, the CDR3 reads TGTGCCAGCAGCGCGGACAGGGGGGCCGGGGAGCTGTTTTTT. Its protein product is CASSADRGAGELFF.

The CDR3, as DNA: TGTGCCAGCGCATTCTCTAGCGGGAGGGGAGTAGATACGCAGTATTTT. It specifies CASAFSSGRGVDTQYF. V and J are TRBV11-2 and TRBJ2-3; 12 bases map to TRBD2. Trimming cost V 8 bases and J 5 bases; bases outside gene matches: 11. Per germline, CDR1 SGHAT and CDR2 FQNNGV. The CDR3 extends over 16 amino acids.

The chain carries TRBV15 and TRBJ2-1, with D perhaps assigned TRBD1 or TRBD2 (5 bases each). Germline CDR1 reads LNHNV; CDR2 reads YYDKDF (reference sequence). This CDR3 is 13 amino acids long. Trimming left V 5 bases short and J 7 bases short, with 12 bases between. CDR3 residues: CATSDGTRNEQFF. The DNA for the CDR3 is TGTGCCACCAGCGACGGGACCCGGAATGAGCAGTTCTTC.